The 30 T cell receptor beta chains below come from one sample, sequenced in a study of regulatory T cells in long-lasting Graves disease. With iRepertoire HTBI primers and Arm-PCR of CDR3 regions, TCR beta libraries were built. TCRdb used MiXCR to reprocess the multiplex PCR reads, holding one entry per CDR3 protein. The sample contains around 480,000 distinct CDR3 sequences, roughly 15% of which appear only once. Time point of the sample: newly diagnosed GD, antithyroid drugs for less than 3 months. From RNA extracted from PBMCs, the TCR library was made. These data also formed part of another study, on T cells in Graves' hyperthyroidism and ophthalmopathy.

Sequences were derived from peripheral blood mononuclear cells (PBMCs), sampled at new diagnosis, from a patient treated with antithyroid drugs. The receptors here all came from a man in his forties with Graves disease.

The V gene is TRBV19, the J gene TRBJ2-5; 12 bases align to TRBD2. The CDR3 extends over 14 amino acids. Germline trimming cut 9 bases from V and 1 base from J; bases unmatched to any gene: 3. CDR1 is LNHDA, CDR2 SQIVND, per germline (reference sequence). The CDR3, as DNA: TGTGCCAGCGGACTAGCGGGATTCCAAGAGACCCAGTACTTC. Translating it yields CASGLAGFQETQYF.

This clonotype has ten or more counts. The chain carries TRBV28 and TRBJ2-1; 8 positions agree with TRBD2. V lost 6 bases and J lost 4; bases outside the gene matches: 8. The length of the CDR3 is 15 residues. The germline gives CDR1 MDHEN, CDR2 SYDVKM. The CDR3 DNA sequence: TGTGCCAGCAGCCCGGGACTAGGCTCGTACAATGAGCAGTTCTTC. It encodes CASSPGLGSYNEQFF.

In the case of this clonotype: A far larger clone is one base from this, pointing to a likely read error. CDR3 region: CASSLDPGLEQFF. The CDR3, as DNA: TGTGCCAGCAGCTTAGATCCTGGGCTAGAGCAGTTCTTC. The chain joins TRBV7-2 to TRBJ2-1; D is unresolved. Trimming removed 1 base from V and 10 bases from J, with 11 bases in between. The CDR3 is 13 amino acids. Germline loops: CDR1 SGHTA, CDR2 FQGNSA. Looking up the rest from reference TRBV7-2 and TRBJ2-1 gives the full variable domain: GAGVSQSPSNKVTEKGKDVELRCDPISGHTALYWYRQSLGQGLEFLIYFQGNSAPDKSGLPSDRFSAERTGGSVSTLTIQRTQQEDSAVYLCASSLDPGLEQFFGPGTRLTVL.

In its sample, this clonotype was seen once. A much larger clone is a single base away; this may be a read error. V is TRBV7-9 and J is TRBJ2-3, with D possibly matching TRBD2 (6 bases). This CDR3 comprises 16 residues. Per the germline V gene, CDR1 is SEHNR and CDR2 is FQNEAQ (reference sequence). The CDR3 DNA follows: TGTGTCAGCAGCTTTAGTGCGGGACTTAGCACAGATACGCAGTATTTT. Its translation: CVSSFSAGLSTDTQYF.

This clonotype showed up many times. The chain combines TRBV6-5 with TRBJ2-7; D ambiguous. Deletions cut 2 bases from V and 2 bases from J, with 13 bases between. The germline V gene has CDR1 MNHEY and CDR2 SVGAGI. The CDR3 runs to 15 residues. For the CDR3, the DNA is TGTGCCAGCAGTTACGTAAAGGGCGCTACCTACGAGCAGTACTTC. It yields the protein CASSYVKGATYEQYF.

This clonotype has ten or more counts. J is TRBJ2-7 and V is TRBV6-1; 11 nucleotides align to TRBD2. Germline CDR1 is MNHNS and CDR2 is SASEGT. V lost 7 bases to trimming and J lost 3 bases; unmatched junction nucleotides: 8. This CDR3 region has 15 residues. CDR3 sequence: CASKPGLAENYEQYF. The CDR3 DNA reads TGTGCCAGCAAACCGGGACTAGCGGAAAACTACGAGCAGTACTTC.

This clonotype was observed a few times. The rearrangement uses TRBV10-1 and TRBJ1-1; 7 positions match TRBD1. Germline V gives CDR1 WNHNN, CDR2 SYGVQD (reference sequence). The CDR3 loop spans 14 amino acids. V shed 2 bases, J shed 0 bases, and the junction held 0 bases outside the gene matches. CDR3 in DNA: TGCGCCAGCAGTGAGGACAGGGTGAACACTGAAGCTTTCTTT. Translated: CASSEDRVNTEAFF.

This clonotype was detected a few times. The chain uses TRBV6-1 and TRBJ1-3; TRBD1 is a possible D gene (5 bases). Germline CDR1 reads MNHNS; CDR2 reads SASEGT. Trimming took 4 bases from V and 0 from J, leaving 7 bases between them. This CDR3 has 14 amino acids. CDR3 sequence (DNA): TGTGCCAGCAGTGCTGACAGCTCTGGAAACACCATATATTTT. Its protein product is CASSADSSGNTIYF.

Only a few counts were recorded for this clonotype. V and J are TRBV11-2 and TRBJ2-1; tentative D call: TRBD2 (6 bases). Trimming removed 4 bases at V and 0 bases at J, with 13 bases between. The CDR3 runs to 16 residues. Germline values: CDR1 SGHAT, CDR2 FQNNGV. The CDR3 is CASSSSGGSSYNEQFF. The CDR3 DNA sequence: TGTGCCAGCAGCTCCTCCGGGGGTAGCTCCTACAATGAGCAGTTCTTC. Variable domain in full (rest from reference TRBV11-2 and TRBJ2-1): EAGVAQSPRYKIIEKRQSVAFWCNPISGHATLYWYQQILGQGPKLLIQFQNNGVVDDSQLPKDRFSAERLKGVDSTLKIQPAKLEDSAVYLCASSSSGGSSYNEQFFGPGTRLTVL.

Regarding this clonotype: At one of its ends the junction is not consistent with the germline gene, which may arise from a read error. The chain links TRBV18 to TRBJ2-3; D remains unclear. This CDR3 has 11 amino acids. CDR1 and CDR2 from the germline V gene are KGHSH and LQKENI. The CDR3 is CASSLTDTRYF. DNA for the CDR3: TGTGCCAGCTCACTCACAGATACGCGGTATTTT.

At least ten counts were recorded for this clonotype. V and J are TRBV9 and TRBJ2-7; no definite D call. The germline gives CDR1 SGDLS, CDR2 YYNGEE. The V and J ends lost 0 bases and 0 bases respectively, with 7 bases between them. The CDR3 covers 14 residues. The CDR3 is CASSVGSSSYEQYF. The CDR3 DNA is TGTGCCAGCAGCGTAGGTAGTAGCTCCTACGAGCAGTACTTC.

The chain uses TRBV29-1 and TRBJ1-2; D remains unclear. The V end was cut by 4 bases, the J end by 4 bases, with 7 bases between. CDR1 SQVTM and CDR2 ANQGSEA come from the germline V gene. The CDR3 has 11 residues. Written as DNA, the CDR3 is TGCAGCGTTGTCGGGCTCTATGGCTACACCTTC. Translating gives CSVVGLYGYTF.

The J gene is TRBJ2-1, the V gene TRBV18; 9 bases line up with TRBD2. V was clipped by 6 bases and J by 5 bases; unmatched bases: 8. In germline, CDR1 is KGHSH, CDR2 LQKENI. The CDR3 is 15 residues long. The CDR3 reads CASSPLAGSNNEQFF. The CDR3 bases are TGTGCCAGCTCCCCGCTAGCGGGAAGCAACAATGAGCAGTTCTTC.

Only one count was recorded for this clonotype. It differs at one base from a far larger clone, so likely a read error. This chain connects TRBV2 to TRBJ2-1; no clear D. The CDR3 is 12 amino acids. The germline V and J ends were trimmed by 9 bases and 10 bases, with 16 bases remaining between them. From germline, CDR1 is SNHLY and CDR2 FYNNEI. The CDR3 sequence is CASTDVPYEQFF. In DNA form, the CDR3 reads TGTGCCAGTACGGACGTCCCCTACGAGCAGTTCTTC.

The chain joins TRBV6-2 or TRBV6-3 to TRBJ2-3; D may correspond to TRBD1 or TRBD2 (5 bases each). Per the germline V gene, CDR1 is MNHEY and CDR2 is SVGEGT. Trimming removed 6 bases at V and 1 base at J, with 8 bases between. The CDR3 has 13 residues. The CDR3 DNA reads TGTGCCAGCAGACGGGACCGCACAGATACGCAGTATTTT. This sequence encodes CASRRDRTDTQYF.

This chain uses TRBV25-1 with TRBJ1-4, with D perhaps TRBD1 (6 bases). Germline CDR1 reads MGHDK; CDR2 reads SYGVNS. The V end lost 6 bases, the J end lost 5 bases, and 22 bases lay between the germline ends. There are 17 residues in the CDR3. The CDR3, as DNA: TGTGCCAGCAGCCTCTCCCATGCCGGGACAAGAAATGAAAAACTGTTTTTT. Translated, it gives CASSLSHAGTRNEKLFF. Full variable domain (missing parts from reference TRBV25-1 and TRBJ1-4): EADIYQTPRYLVIGTGKKITLECSQTMGHDKMYWYQQDPGMELHLIHYSYGVNSTEKGDLSSESTVSRIRTEHFPLTLESARPSHTSQYLCASSLSHAGTRNEKLFFGSGTQLSVL.

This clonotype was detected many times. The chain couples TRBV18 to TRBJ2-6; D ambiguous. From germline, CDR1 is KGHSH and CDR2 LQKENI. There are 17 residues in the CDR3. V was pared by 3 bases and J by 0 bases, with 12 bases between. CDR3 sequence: CASSPYLQSSGANVLTF. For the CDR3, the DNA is TGTGCCAGCTCACCCTATCTTCAGAGCTCTGGGGCCAACGTCCTGACTTTC.

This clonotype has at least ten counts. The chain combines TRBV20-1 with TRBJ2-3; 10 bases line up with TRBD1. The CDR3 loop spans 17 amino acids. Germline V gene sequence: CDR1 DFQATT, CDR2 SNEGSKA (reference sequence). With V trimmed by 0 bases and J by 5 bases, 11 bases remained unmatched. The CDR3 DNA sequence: TGCAGTGCTAGAGATCTCCCTGACAGGGGGCTTGTAGATACGCAGTATTTT. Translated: CSARDLPDRGLVDTQYF.

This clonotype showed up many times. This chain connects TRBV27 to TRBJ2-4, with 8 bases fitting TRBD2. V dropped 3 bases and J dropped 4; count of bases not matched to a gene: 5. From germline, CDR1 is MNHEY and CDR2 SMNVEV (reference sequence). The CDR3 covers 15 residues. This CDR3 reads CASSFSGGEKNIQYF. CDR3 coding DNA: TGTGCCAGCAGTTTCTCGGGAGGGGAGAAAAACATTCAGTACTTC.

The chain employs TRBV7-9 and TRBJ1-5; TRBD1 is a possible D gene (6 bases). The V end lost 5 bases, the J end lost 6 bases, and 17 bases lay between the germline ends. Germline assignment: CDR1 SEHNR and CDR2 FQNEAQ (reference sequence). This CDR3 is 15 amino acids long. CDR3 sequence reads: CASSPVNTGPQPQHF. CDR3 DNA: TGTGCCAGCAGCCCGGTAAATACAGGGCCTCAGCCCCAGCATTTT. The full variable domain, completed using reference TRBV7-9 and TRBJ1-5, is DTGVSQNPRHKITKRGQNVTFRCDPISEHNRLYWYRQTLGQGPEFLTYFQNEAQLEKSRLLSDRFSAERPKGSFSTLEIQRTEQGDSAMYLCASSPVNTGPQPQHFGDGTRLSIL.

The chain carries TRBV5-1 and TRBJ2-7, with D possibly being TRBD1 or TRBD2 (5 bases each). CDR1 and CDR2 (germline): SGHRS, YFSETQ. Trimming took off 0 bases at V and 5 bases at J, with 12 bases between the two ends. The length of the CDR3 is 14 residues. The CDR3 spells CASSLEPGRNEQYF. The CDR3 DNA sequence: TGCGCCAGCAGCTTGGAACCGGGGCGGAACGAGCAGTACTTC.

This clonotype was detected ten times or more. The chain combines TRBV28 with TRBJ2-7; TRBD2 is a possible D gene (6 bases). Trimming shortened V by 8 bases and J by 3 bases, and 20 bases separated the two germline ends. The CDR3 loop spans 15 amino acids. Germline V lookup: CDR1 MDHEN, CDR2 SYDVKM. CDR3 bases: TGTGCCAGCCTTCCCCAACGCGGGACCCTCTACGAGCAGTACTTC. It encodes CASLPQRGTLYEQYF.

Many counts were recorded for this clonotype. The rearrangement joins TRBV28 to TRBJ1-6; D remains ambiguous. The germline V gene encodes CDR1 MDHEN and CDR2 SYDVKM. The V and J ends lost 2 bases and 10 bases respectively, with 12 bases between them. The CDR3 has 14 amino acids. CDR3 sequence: CASSLGQAGSPLHF. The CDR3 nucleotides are TGTGCCAGCAGTTTAGGGCAGGCCGGGTCACCCCTCCACTTT.

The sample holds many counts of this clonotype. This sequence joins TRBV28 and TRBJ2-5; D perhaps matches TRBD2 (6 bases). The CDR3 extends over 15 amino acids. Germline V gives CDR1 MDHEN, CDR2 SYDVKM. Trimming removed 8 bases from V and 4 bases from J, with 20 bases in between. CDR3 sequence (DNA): TGTGCCAGCTCAGCCGGGACCAGGAGGGGAGAGACCCAGTACTTC. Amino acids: CASSAGTRRGETQYF.

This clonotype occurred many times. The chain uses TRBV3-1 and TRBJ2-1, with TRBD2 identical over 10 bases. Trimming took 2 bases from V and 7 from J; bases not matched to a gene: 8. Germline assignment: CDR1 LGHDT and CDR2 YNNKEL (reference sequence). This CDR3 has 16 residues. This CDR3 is CASSQHLAGDGNEQFF. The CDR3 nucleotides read TGTGCCAGCAGCCAACACCTAGCGGGGGACGGTAATGAGCAGTTCTTC.

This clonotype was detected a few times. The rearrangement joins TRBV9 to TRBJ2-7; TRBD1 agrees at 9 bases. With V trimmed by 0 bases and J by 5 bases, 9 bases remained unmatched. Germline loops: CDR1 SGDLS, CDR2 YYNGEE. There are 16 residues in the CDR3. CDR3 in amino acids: CASSVAGGQGVNEQYF. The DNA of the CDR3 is TGTGCCAGCAGCGTAGCTGGGGGACAGGGAGTCAACGAGCAGTACTTC.

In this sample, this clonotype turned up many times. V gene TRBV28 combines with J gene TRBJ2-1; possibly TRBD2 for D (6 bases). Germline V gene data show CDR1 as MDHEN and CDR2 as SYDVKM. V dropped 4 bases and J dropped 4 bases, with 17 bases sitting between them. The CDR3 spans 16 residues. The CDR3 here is CASSSRRERLYNEQFF. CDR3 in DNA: TGTGCCAGCAGTTCCAGGCGGGAAAGATTGTACAATGAGCAGTTCTTC.

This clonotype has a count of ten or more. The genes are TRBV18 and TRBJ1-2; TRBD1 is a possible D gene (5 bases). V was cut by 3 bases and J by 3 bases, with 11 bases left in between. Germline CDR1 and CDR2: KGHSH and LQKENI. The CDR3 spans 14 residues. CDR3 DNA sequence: TGTGCCAGCTCACCGTTGACAGAAGACTATGGCTACACCTTC. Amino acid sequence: CASSPLTEDYGYTF.

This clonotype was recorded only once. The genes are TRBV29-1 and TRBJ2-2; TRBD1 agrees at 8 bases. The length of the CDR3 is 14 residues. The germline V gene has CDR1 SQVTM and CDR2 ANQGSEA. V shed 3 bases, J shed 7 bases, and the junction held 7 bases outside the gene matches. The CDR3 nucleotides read TGCAGCGTTGATGGGTCAGGGGGCCACGGGGAGCTGTTTTTT. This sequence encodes CSVDGSGGHGELFF.

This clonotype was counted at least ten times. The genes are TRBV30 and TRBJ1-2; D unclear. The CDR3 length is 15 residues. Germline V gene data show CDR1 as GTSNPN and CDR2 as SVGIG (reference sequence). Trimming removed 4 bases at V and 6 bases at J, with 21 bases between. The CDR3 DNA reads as TGTGCCTGGAACCCCGGGTTAACAGCCGCCGATGGCTACACCTTC. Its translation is CAWNPGLTAADGYTF.